This TCR beta chain was recovered during a study of chemoradiotherapy in HPV16-positive cancers. Trimming at V came to 7 bases and at J to 4 bases, leaving 8 bases not matched to a gene. This CDR3 is built from 14 residues. The germline gives CDR1 LNHDA, CDR2 SQIVND (reference sequence). Sequencing was performed with immunoSEQ multiplex PCR; in TCRdb, only in-frame clones are kept and a portion is missing. Here the sample spans under 35,000 clones, about 93% being singletons. This chain links TRBV19 with TRBJ1-2; the match to TRBD1 covers 8 bases. The TCR originated in a human donor with HPV-associated anogenital cancer. Specimen: blood, collected from a patient who underwent chemoradiotherapy. The CDR3 bases are TGTGCCAGTACGAGGGCAGGGGGCATCTATGGCTACACCTTC. It yields the protein CASTRAGGIYGYTF.